This T cell receptor (beta chain) was obtained from a study of shared clonotypes between healthy human individuals. Study findings and constraints: Compared with clonotypes that all four donors shared, non-shared clonotypes had lower generation probabilities.

Within Nashville, Tennessee resided all donors, each a Caucasian adult. V was pared by 0 bases and J by 8 bases, with 11 bases between. Germline V gene sequence: CDR1 WNHNN, CDR2 SYGVQD (reference sequence). This CDR3 is built from 13 residues. Splitting of each subset's genomic DNA was done evenly across several immunoSEQ plates. TCRdb's copy holds only in-frame clones and misses some; the assay was immunoSEQ multiplex PCR. The table records 2.3 million or so clones, more than 80% of them present only once. As to this clone: Its antigen is currently unknown.

The sample was naive CD4+ T cells from PBMCs. Subset in this sample: CD45RA+ positively selected. The V gene is TRBV10-1, the J gene TRBJ2-7; no reliable D call. This sequence was found in a man in his late teens or twenties in good health. Some clones in this sample may be carry-over from other donors' samples. The CDR3 DNA follows: TGCGCCAGCAGTGAGTCGGTAGGATACAAGCAGTACTTC. Its translation is CASSESVGYKQYF.